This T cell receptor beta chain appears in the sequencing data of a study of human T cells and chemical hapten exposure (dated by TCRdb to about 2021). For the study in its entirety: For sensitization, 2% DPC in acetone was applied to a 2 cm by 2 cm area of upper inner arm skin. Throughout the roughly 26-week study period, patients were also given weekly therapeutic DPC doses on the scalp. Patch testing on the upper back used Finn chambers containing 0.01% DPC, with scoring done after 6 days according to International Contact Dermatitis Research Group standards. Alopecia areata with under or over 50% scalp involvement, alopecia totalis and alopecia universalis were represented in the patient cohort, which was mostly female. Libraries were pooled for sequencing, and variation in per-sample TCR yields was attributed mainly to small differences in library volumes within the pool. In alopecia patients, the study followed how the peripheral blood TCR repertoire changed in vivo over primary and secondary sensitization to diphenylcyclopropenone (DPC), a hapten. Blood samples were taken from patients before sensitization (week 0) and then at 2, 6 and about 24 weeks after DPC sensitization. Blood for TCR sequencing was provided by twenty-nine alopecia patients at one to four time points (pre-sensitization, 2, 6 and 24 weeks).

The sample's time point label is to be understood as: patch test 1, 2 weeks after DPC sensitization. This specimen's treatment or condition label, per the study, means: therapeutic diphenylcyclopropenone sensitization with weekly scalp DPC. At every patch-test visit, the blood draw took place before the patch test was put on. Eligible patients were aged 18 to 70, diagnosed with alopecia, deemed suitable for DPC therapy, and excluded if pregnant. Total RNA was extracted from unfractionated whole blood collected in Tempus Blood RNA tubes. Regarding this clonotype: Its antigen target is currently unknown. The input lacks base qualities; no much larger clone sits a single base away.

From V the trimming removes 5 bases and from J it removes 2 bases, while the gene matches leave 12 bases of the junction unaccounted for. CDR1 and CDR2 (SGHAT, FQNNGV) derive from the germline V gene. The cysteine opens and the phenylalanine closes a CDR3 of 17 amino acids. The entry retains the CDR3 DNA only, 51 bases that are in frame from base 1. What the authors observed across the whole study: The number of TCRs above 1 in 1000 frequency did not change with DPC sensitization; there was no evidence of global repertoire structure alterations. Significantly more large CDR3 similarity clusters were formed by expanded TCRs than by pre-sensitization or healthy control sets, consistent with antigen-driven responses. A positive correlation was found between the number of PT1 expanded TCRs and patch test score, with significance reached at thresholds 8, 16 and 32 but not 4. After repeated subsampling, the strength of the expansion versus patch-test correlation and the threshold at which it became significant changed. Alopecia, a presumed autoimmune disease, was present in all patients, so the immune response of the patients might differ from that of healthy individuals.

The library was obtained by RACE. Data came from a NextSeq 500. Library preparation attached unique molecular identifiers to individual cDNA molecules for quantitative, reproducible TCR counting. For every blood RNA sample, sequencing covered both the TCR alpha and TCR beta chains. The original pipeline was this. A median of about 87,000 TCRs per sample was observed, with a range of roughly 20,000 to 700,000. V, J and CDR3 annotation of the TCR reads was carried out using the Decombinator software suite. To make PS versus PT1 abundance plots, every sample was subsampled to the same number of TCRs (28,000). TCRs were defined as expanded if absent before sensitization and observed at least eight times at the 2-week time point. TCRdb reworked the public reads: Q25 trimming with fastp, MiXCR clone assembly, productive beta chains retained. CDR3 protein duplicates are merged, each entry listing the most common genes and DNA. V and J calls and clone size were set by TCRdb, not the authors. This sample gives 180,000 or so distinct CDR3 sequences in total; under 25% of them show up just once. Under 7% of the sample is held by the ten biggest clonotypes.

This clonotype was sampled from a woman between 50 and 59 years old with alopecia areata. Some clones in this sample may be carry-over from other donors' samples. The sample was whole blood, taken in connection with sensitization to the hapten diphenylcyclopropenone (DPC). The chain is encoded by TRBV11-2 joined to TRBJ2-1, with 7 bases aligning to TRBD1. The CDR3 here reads CASSHTGDSITYNEQFF. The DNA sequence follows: TGTGCCAGCAGCCATACCGGGGACAGTATCACCTACAATGAGCAGTTCTTC.